Below, one T cell receptor (beta chain) is given with its context. The source of the sample is a study of blood T cell repertoires in COVID-19. V lost 2 bases, J lost 2 bases, and 2 bases stayed unmatched. CDR1 is MNHEY and CDR2 is SVGAGI in the germline V gene. This CDR3 spans 14 amino acids. In the original processing: The authors estimated nucleated cell counts from reference gene primer amplification. TCRdb's table, derived via immunoSEQ multiplex PCR, lists solely in-frame clones and lacks some. Clone size and V and J calls were adopted from that table, with D and trimming inferred from the DNA. The sample consists of 160,000 or so clones, 80% to 90% of them appearing once.

The source is a woman aged 70-85 years with acute or convalescent COVID-19. The gene calls are TRBV6-5 and TRBJ1-1; 7 positions match TRBD1. The sequenced material came from peripheral blood. The CDR3 loop reads CASSYHRGNTEAFF. CDR3 sequence (DNA): TGTGCCAGCAGTTACCACAGGGGCAACACTGAAGCTTTCTTT.